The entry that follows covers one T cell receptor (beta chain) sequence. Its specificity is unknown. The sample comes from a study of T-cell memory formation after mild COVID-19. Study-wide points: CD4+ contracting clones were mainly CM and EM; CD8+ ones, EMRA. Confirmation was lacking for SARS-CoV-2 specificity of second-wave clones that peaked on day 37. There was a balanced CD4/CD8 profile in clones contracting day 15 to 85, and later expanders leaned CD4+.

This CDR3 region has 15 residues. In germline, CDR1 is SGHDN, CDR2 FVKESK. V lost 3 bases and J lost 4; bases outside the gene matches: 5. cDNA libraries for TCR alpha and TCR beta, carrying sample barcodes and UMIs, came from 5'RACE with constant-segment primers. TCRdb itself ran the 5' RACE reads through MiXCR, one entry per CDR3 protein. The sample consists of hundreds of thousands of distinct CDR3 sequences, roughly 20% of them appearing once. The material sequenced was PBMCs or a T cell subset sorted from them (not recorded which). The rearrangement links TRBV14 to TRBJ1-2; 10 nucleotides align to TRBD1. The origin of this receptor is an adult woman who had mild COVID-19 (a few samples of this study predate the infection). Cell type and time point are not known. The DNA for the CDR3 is TGTGCCAGCAGCCAGGGACAGGGGCTCGGCTATGGCTACACCTTC. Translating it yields CASSQGQGLGYGYTF.